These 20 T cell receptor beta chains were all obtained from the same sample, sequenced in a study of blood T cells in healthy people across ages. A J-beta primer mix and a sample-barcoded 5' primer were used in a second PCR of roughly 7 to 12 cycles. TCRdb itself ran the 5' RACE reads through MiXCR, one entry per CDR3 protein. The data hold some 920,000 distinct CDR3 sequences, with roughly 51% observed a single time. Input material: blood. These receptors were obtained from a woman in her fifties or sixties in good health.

The CDR3 region is CASSLFGSTDNEQFF. In DNA, the CDR3 is TGTGCCAGCAGCTTATTCGGATCTACCGACAATGAGCAGTTCTTC. The chain is built from TRBV11-3 and TRBJ2-1; D remains unclear. Germline CDR1 and CDR2: SGHNT and YENEEA. The CDR3 has 15 residues. V lost 2 bases and J 5 bases, leaving 13 bases between the germline ends.

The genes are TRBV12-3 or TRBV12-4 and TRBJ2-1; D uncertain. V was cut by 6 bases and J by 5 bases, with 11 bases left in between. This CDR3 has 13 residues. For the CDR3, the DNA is TGTGCCAGCAGCCGTGACACCGACAATGAGCAGTTCTTC. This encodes CASSRDTDNEQFF.

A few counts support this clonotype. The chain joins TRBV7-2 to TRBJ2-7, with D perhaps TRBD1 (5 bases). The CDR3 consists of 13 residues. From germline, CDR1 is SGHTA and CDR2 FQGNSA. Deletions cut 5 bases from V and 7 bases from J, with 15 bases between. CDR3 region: CASSIRQLTEQYF. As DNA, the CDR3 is TGTGCCAGCAGCATCCGACAGCTCACTGAGCAGTACTTC.

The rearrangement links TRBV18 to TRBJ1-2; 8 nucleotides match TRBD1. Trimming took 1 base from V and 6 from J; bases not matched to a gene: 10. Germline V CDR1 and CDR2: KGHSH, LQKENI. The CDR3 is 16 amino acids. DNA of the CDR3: TGTGCCAGCTCACCACTAATACAGGGGGGGCCTAATGGCTACACCTTC. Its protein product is CASSPLIQGGPNGYTF.

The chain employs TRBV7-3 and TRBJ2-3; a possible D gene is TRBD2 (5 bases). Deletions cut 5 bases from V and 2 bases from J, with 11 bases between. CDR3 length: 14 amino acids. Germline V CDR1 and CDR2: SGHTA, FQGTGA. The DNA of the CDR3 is TGTGCCAGCAGCAAAAGCGGTACCACAGATACGCAGTATTTT. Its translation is CASSKSGTTDTQYF.

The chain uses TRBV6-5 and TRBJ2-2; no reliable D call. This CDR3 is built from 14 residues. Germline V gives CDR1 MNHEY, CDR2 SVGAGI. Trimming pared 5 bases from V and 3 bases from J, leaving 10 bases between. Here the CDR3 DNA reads TGTGCCAGCAGTAGGGAAAAGGACACCGGGGAGCTGTTTTTT. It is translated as CASSREKDTGELFF.

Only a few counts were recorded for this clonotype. The CDR3 loop is CATSDLTTSGKSYNEQFF. The CDR3 bases are TGTGCCACCAGTGATTTAACCACTAGCGGGAAGTCTTACAATGAGCAGTTCTTC. The chain employs TRBV24-1 and TRBJ2-1; 10 bases agree with TRBD2. The CDR3 is made up of 18 amino acids. With V trimmed by 1 base and J by 4 bases, 9 bases remained unmatched. Germline V gene lookup returns CDR1 KGHDR and CDR2 SFDVKD.

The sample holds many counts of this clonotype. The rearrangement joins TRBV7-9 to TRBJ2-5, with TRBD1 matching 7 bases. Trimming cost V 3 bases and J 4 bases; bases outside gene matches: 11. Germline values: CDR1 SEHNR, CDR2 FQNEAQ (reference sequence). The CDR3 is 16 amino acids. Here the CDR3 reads CASSLKVKGGGETQYF. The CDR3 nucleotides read TGTGCCAGCAGCTTGAAAGTAAAAGGGGGCGGAGAGACCCAGTACTTC.

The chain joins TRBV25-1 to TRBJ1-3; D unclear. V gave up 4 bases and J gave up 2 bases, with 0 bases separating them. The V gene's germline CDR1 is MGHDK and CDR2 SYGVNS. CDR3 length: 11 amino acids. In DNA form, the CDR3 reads TGTGCCAGCAGTGCTGGAAACACCATATATTTT. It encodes CASSAGNTIYF.

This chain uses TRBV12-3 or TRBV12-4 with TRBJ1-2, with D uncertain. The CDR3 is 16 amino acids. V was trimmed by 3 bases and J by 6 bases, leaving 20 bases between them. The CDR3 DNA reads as TGTGCCAGCAGTTTTTACAGAAGGACCCAAGAGGATGGCTACACCTTC. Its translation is CASSFYRRTQEDGYTF.

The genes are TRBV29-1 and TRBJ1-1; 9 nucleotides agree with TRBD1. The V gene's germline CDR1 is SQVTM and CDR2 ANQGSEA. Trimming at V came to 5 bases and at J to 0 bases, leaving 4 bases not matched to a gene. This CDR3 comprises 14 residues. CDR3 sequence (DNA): TGCAGCGTTTCGACAGGGGGTCTGAACACTGAAGCTTTCTTT. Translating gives CSVSTGGLNTEAFF. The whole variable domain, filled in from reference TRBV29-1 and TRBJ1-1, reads SAVISQKPSRDICQRGTSLTIQCQVDSQVTMMFWYRQQPGQSLTLIATANQGSEATYESGFVIDKFPISRPNLTFSTLTVSNMSPEDSSIYLCSVSTGGLNTEAFFGQGTRLTVV.

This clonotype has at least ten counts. The DNA for the CDR3 is TGTGCCAGCAGCTTAGTGCCAGGGGGAAGTTACGAGCAGTACTTC. Protein: CASSLVPGGSYEQYF. The chain is built from TRBV7-2 and TRBJ2-7, with 7 bases identical to TRBD1. CDR3 size: 15 residues. Germline V gene sequence: CDR1 SGHTA, CDR2 FQGNSA. Trimming cost V 1 base and J 4 bases; bases outside gene matches: 7. Complete variable domain (other parts from reference TRBV7-2 and TRBJ2-7): GAGVSQSPSNKVTEKGKDVELRCDPISGHTALYWYRQSLGQGLEFLIYFQGNSAPDKSGLPSDRFSAERTGGSVSTLTIQRTQQEDSAVYLCASSLVPGGSYEQYFGPGTRLTVT.

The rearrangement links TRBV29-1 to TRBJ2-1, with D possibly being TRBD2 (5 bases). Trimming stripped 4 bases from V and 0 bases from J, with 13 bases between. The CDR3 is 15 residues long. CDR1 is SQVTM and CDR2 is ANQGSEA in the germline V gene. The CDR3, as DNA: TGCAGCGTTGTGGTAGGTGGGAGCTCCTACAATGAGCAGTTCTTC. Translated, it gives CSVVVGGSSYNEQFF.

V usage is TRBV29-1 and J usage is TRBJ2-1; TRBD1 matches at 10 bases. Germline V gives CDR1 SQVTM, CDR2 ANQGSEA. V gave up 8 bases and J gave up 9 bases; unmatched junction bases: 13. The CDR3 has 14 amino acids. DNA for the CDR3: TGCAGCATCCGACCCGGGACAGGGGTGAGTGAGCAGTTCTTC. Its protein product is CSIRPGTGVSEQFF.

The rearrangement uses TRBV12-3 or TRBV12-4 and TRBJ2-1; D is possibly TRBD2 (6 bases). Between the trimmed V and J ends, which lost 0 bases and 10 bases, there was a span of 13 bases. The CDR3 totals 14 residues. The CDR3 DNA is TGTGCCAGCAGTTTAGCAAGCTTCGGGAGAGAGCAGTTCTTC. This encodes CASSLASFGREQFF.

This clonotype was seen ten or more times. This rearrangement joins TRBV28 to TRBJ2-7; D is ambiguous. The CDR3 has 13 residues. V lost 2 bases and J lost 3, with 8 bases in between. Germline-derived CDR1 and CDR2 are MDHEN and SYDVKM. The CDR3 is CASSLITDYEQYF. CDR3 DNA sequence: TGTGCCAGCAGTTTAATCACGGACTACGAGCAGTACTTC.

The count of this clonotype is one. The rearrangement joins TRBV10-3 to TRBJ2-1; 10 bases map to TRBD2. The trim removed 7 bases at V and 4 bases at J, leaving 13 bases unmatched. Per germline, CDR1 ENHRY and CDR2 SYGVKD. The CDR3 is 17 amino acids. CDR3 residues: CAIKALAGAESYNEQFF. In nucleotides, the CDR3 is TGTGCCATCAAGGCGCTAGCGGGAGCCGAGTCTTACAATGAGCAGTTCTTC.

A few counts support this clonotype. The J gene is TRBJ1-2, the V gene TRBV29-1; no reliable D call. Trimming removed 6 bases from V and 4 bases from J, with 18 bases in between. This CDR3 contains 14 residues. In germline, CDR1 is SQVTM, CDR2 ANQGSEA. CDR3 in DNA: TGCAGCGTCGAGGGTGCCGGTACTTCCTATGGCTACACCTTC. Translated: CSVEGAGTSYGYTF.

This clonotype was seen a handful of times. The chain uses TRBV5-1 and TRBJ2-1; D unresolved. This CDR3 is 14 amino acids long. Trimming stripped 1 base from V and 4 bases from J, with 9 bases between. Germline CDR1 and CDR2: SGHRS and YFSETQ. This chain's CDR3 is CASSLFSGYNEQFF. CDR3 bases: TGCGCCAGCAGCTTGTTTAGTGGATACAATGAGCAGTTCTTC.

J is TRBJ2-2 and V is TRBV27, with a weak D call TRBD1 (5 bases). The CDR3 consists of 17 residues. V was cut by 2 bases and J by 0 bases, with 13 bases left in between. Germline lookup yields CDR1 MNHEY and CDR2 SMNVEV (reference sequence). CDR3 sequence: CASSLRARTTNTGELFF. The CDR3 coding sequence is TGTGCCAGCAGTTTAAGGGCCAGGACAACGAACACCGGGGAGCTGTTTTTT.